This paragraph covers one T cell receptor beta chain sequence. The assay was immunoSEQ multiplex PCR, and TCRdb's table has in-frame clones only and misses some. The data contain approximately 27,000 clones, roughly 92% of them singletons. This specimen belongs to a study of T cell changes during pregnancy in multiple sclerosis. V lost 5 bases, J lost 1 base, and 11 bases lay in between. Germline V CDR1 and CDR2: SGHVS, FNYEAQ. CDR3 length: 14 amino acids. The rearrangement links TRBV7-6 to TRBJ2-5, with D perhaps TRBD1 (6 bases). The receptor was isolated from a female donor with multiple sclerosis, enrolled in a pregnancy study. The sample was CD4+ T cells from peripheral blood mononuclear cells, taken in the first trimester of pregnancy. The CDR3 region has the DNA TGTGCCAGCAGCGTGCAGGGGACCCAAGAGACCCAGTACTTC. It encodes CASSVQGTQETQYF.